This TCR beta chain is drawn from a study of T cell repertoires in cytomegalovirus infection. Study-level background: It was the public TCR beta signatures that indicated both CMV infection and matching HLA type. Study results and caveats: Carriers of CMV plus the relevant HLA were identified by cumulative public TCR beta family frequency. The ex vivo response was dominated by HLA-C-restricted CMV-specific TCR beta clonotypes.

TCRdb itself ran the reads through MiXCR, one entry per CDR3 protein. The sample has about 680,000 distinct CDR3 sequences, 20% to 25% seen once. Germline trimming cut 0 bases from V and 7 bases from J; bases unmatched to any gene: 23. The germline CDR1 and CDR2 sequences are MNHNY and SVGAGI (reference sequence). The CDR3 spans 20 residues. As to this clonotype: No antigen is known for it.

The clonotype comes from a human donor in good health (CMV status not recorded). Some clones in this sample may be carry-over from other donors' samples. This rearrangement joins TRBV6-6 to TRBJ2-5, with 7 bases aligning to TRBD2. Input material: CD8+ T cells from PBMCs. CDR3 nucleotide sequence: TGTGCCAGCAGTTACTCGATTCCCGAAACGGGGGGTGCTGGATCTTGGACCCAGTACTTC. It specifies CASSYSIPETGGAGSWTQYF.